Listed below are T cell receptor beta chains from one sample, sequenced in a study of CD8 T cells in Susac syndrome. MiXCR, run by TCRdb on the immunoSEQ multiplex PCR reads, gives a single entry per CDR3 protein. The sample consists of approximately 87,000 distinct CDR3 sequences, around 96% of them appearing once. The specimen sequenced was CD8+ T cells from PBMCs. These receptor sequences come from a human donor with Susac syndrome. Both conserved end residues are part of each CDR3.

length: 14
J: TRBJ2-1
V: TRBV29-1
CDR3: CSVEGLAYYNEQFF

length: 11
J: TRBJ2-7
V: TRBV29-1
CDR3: CSVGGVDEQYF

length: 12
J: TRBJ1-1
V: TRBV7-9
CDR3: CASSLVATEAFF

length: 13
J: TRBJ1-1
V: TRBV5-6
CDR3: CASSLGRGTEAFF

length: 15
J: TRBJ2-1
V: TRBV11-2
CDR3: CASSPQRGRGGEQFF

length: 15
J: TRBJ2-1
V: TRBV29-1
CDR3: CSVALSGGSYNEQFF

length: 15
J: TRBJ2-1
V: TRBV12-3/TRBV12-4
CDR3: CASSLEGGGAGEQFF

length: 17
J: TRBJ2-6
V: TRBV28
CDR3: CASSPGQVLVGANVLTF

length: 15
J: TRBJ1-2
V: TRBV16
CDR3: CASSQPTDRVYGYTF

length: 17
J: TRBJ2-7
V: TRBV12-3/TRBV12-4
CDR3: CASSSGTSGSNFYEQYF

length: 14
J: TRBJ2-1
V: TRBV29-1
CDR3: CSGLLGSSYNEQFF

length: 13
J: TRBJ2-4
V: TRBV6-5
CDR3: CASSPGDKNIQYF

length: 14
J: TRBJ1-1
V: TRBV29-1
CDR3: CSVEEEGRYTEAFF

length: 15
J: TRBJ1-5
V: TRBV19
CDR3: CASSMGWDRAQPQHF

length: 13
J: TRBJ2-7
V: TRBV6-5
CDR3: CASTKGVSHEQYF

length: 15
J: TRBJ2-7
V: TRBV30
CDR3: CAWSLRRASSYEQYF

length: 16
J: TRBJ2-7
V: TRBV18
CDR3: CASSHNRDYHTYEQYF

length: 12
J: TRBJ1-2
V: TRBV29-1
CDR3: CSVGGGSYGYTF

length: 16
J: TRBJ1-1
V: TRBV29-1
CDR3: CSVRRALGRMVSEAFF

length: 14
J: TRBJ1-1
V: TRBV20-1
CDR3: CSARDPGVNTEAFF

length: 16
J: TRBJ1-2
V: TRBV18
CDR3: CASSPTGQGVIYGYTF

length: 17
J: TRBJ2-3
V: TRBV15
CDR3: CATSRYTGDGRTDTQYF

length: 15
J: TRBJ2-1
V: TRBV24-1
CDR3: CATTPKNGNYNEQFF